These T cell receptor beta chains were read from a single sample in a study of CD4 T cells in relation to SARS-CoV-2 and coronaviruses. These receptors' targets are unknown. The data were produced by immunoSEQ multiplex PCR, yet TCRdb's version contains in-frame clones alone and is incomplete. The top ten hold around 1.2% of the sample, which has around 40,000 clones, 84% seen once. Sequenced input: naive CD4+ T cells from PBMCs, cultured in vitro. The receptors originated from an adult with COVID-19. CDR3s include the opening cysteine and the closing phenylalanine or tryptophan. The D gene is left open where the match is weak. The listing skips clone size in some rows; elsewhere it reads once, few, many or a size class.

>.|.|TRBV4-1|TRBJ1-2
TGCGCCAGCAGCCAAGTGCGGGATAACTATGGCTACACCTTC
CASSQVRDNYGYTF
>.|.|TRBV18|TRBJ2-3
TGTGCCAGCTCACCACCGTACGGCACAGATACGCAGTATTTT
CASSPPYGTDTQYF
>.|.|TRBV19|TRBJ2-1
TGTGCCAGTAGAAGGGCTTCCTACAATGAGCAGTTCTTC
CASRRASYNEQFF
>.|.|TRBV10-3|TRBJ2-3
TGTGCCATCAGTGATTTAGATACGCAGTATTTT
CAISDLDTQYF
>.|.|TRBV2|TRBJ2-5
TGTGCCAGCCTATCAAGGGTGCAGGGGAGGCAGACCCAGTACTTC
CASLSRVQGRQTQYF
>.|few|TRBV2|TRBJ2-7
TGTGCCAGCAACTCATACTCCTACGAGCAGTACTTC
CASNSYSYEQYF
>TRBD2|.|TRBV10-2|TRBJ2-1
TGCGCCAGCAGAGTAGCGGGCCCCTACAATGAGCAGTTCTTC
CASRVAGPYNEQFF
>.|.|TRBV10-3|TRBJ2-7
TGTGCCATCAAAGAGGGGACTTCCTACGAGCAGTACTTC
CAIKEGTSYEQYF
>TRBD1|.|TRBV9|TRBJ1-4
TGTGCCAGCAGCGCGACAGGGGGTCGGAGTAATGAAAAACTGTTTTTT
CASSATGGRSNEKLFF
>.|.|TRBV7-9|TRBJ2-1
TGTGCCAGCAGCCCCGTAAGTGGAGTCTCCTACAATGAGCAGTTCTTC
CASSPVSGVSYNEQFF
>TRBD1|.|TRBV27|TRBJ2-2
TGTGCCAGCAGTTTAAGGGACAGGGGGGCGAACACCGGGGAGCTGTTTTTT
CASSLRDRGANTGELFF
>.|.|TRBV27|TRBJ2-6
TGTGCCAGCAGTTTAGGTTGGGGGCAGCCTGGTAGGGCCAACGTCCTGACTTTC
CASSLGWGQPGRANVLTF
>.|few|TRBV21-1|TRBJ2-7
TGTGCCAGCAGCAAGGACCAACACACGATCTACGAGCAGTACTTC
CASSKDQHTIYEQYF
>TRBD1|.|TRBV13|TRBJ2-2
TGTGCCAGCAGCCAAAAGGGACAGTACGGGGAGCTGTTTTTT
CASSQKGQYGELFF
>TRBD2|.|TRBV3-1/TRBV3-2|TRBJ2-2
TGTGCCAGCAGCCAAGGCGGGAGTATCGGGGAGCTGTTTTTT
CASSQGGSIGELFF
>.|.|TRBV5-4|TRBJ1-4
TGTGCCAGCAGCACCGCCCCAGCAGGGAACGAAAAACTGTTTTTT
CASSTAPAGNEKLFF
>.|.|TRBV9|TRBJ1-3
TGTGCCAGCAGCGTAGAAGGGGAGAGCTCTGGAAACACCATATATTTT
CASSVEGESSGNTIYF
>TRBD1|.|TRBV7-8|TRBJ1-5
TGTGCCAGCAGCTTGGGACAGCGCAATCAGCCCCAGCATTTT
CASSLGQRNQPQHF
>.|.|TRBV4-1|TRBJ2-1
TGCGCCAGCAGCCAGCTCCTAGGACTACCCCGGGGGAATGAGCAGTTCTTC
CASSQLLGLPRGNEQFF
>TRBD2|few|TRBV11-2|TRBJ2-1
TGTGCCAGCAGCATTCCCCTAGCGGGGGCCTACAATGAGCAGTTCTTC
CASSIPLAGAYNEQFF
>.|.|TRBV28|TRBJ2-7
TGTGCCAGCAGTTCCCCTACCTACGAGCAGTACTTC
CASSSPTYEQYF
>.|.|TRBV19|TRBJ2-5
TGTGCCGGGGCGGGAAGGAAGACCCAGTACTTC
CAGAGRKTQYF
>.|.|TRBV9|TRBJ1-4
TGTGCCAGCAGCCTTGAGGGGGGAGTTAATGAAAAACTGTTTTTT
CASSLEGGVNEKLFF
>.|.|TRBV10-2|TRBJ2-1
TGCGCCAGCAGTGATGGCCTAGCGTCCGTTTGGGAGCAGTTCTTC
CASSDGLASVWEQFF
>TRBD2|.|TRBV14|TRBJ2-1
TGTGCCAGCAGCCCGGGACTAGCGGATTTGGATGAGCAGTTCTTC
CASSPGLADLDEQFF